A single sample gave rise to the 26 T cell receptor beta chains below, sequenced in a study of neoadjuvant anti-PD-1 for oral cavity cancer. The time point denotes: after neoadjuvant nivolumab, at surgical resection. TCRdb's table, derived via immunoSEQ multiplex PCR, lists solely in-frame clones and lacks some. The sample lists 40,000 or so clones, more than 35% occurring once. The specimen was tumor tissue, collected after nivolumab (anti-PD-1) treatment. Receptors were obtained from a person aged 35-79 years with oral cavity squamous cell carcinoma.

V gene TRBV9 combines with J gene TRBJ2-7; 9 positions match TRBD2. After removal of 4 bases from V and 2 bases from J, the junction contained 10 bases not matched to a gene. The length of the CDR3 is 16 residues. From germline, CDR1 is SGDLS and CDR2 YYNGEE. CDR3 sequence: CASSPGLAGGPYEQYF. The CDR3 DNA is TGTGCCAGCAGCCCGGGCCTCGCGGGAGGGCCCTACGAGCAGTACTTC.

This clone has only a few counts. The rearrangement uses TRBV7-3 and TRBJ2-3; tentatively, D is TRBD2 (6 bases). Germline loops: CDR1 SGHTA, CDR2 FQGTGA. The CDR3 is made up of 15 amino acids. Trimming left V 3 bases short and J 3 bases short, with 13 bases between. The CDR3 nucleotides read TGTGCCAGCAGCTTTGGTCTAGCGTGGACAGATACGCAGTATTTT. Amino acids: CASSFGLAWTDTQYF.

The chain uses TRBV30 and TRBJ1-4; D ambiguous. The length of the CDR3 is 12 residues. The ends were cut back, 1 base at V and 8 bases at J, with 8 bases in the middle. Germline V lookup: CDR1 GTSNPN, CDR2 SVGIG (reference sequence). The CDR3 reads CAWSGGGEKLFF. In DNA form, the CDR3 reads TGTGCCTGGAGTGGCGGAGGAGAAAAACTGTTTTTT.

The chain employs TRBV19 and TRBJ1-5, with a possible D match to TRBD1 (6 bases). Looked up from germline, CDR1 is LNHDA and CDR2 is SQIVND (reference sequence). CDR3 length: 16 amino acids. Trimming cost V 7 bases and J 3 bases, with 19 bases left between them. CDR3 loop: CASIMGAGRSNQPQHF. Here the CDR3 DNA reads TGTGCCAGTATTATGGGGGCAGGTCGATCCAATCAGCCCCAGCATTTT.

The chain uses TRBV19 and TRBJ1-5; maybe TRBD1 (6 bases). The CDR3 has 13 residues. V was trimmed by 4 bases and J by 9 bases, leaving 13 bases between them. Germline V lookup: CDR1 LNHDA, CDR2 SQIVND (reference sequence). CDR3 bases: TGTGCCAGTAGTACGCAGGGGATTATGCCCCAGCATTTT. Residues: CASSTQGIMPQHF.

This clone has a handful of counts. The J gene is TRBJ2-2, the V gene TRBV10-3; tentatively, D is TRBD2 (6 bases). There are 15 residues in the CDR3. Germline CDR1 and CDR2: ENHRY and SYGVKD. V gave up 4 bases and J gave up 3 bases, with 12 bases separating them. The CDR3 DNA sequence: TGTGCCATCAGTGCAGTGGGGGGAGACACCGGGGAGCTGTTTTTT. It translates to CAISAVGGDTGELFF.

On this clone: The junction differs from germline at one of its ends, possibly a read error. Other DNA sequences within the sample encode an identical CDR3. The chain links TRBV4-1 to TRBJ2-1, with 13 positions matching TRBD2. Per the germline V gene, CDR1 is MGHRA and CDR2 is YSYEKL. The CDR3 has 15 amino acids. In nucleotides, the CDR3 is TGTGCCAGCAGCCAAGGGACTAGCGGGGACAATGAGCAGTTCTTC. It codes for CASSQGTSGDNEQFF.

The CDR3 sequence: CASGFRGVDNEQFF. CDR3 bases: TGTGCCAGCGGCTTTAGAGGGGTAGACAATGAGCAGTTCTTC. The chain links TRBV6-5 to TRBJ2-1, with D perhaps assigned TRBD1 or TRBD2 (5 bases each). The CDR3 is 14 amino acids. Germline assignment: CDR1 MNHEY and CDR2 SVGAGI. Trimming stripped 8 bases from V and 5 bases from J, with 16 bases between.

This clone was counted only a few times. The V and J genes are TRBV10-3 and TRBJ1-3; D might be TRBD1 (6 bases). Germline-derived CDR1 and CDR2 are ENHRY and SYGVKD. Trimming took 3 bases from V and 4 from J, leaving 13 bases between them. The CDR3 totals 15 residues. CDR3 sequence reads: CAISEPWGRGNTIYF. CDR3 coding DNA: TGTGCCATCAGTGAACCCTGGGGGCGAGGAAACACCATATATTTT.

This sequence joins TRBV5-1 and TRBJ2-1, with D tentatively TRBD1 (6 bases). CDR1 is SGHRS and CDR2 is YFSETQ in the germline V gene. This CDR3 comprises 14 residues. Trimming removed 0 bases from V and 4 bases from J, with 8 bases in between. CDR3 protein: CASSLDGQYNEQFF. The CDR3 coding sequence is TGCGCCAGCAGCTTGGACGGACAGTACAATGAGCAGTTCTTC.

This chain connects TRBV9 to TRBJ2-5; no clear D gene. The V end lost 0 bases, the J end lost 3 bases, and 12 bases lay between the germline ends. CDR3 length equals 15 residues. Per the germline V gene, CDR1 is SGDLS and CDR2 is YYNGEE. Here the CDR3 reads CASSVGSLVEETQYF. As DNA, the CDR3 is TGTGCCAGCAGCGTAGGTTCCCTAGTAGAAGAGACCCAGTACTTC.

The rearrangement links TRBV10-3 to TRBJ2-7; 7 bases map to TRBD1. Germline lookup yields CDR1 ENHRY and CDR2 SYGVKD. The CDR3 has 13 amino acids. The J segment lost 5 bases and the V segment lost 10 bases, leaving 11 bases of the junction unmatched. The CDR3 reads CASSGQSAHEQYF. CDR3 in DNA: TGTGCCAGCTCGGGACAGTCCGCCCACGAGCAGTACTTC.

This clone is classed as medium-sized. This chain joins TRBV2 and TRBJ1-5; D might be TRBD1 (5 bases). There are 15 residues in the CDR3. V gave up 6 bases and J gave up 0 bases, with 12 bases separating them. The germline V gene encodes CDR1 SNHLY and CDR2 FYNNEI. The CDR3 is CASRAGASSNQPQHF. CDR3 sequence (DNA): TGTGCCAGCAGGGCCGGGGCCTCTAGCAATCAGCCCCAGCATTTT.

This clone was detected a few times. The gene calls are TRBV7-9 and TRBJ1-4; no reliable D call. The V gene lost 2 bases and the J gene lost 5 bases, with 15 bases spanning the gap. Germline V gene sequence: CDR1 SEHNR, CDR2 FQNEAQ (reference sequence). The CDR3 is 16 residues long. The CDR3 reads CASSLTSGIRNEKLFF. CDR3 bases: TGTGCCAGCAGCTTAACATCCGGGATCCGAAATGAAAAACTGTTTTTT.

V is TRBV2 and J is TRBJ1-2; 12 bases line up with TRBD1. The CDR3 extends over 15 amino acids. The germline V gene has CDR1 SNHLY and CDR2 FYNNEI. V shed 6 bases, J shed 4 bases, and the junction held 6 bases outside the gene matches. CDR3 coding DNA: TGTGCCAGCAGAGCCGGGACAGGGGGCATCTATGGCTACACCTTC. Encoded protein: CASRAGTGGIYGYTF.

For the CDR3, the DNA is TGTGCCAGCAGCGAACGGACAGGTGTAGCCTCTGGAAACACCATATATTTT. The encoded protein is CASSERTGVASGNTIYF. The chain couples TRBV7-6 to TRBJ1-3; 7 nucleotides align to TRBD1. The V gene's germline CDR1 is SGHVS and CDR2 FNYEAQ. V shed 5 bases, J shed 0 bases, and the junction held 10 bases outside the gene matches. This CDR3 spans 17 amino acids.

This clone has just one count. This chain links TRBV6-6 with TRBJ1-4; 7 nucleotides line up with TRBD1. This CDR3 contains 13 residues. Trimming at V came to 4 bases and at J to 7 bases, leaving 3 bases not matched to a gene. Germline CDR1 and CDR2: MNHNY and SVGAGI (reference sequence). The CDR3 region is CASSSGQVEKLFF. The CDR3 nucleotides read TGTGCCAGCAGTTCCGGACAGGTTGAAAAACTGTTTTTT.

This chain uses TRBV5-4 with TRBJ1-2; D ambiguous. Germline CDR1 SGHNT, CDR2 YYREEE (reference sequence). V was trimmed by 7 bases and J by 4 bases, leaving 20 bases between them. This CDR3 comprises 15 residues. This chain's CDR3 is CASSTGVSGPYGYTF. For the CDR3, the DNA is TGTGCCAGCTCCACGGGAGTCAGCGGGCCCTATGGCTACACCTTC. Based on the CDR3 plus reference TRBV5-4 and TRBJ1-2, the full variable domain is ETGVTQSPTHLIKTRGQQVTLRCSSQSGHNTVSWYQQALGQGPQFIFQYYREEENGRGNFPPRFSGLQFPNYSSELNVNALELDDSALYLCASSTGVSGPYGYTFGSGTRLTVV.

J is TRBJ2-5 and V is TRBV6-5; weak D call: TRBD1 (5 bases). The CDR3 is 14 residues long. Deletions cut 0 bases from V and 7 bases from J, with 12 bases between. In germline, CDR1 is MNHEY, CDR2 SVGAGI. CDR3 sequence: CASSYSAGWVTQYF. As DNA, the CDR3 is TGTGCCAGCAGTTACTCGGCAGGGTGGGTGACCCAGTACTTC.

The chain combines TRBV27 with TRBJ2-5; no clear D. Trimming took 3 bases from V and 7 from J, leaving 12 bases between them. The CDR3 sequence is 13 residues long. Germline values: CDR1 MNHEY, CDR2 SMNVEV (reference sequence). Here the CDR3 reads CASSLVPSATQYF. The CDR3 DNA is TGTGCCAGCAGTTTGGTCCCGAGTGCGACCCAGTACTTC.

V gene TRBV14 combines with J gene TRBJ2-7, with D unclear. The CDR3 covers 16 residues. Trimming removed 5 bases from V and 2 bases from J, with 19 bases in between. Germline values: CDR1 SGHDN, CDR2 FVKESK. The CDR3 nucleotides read TGTGCCAGCAGCTCCTGGCGGAGCCCCGGCCCCTACGAGCAGTACTTC. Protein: CASSSWRSPGPYEQYF.

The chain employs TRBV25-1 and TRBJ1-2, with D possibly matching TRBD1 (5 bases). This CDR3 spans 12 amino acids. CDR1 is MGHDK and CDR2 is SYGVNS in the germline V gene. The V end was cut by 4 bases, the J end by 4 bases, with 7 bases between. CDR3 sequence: CASSGQGYGYTF. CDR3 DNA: TGTGCCAGCAGTGGGCAGGGCTATGGCTACACCTTC.

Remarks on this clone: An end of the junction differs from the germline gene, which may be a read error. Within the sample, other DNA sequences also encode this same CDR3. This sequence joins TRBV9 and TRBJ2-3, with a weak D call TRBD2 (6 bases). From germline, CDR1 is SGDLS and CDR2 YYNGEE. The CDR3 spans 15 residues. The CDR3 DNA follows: TGTGCCAGCAGCGTAGAGGGACGGGGAGGAGATACGCAATATTTT. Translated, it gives CASSVEGRGGDTQYF.

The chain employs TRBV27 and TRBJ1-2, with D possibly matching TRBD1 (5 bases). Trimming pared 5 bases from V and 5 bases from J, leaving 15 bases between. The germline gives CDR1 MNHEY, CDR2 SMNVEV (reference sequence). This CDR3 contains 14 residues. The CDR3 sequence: CASSPLDRRYGYTF. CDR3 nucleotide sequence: TGTGCCAGCAGTCCCCTCGACAGAAGATATGGCTACACCTTC.

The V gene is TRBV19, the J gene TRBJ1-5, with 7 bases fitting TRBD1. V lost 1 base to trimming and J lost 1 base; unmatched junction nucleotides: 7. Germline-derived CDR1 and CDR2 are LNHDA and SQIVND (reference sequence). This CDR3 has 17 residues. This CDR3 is CASSIGGGGASNQPQHF. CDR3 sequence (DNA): TGTGCCAGTAGTATAGGTGGAGGGGGCGCGAGCAATCAGCCCCAGCATTTT.

CDR3 DNA: TGTGCCAGCAGCTTTAGCTCCTACGAGCAGTACTTC. It encodes CASSFSSYEQYF. The gene calls are TRBV11-1 and TRBJ2-7; the D is unclear. The germline V gene encodes CDR1 SGHAT and CDR2 FQDESV (reference sequence). The ends were cut back, 3 bases at V and 0 bases at J, with 3 bases in the middle. CDR3 length: 12 residues. The full variable domain, in which reference TRBV11-1 and TRBJ2-7 provide the parts outside the CDR3, is EAEVAQSPRYKITEKSQAVAFWCDPISGHATLYWYRQILGQGPELLVQFQDESVVDDSQLPKDRFSAERLKGVDSTLKIQPAELGDSAMYLCASSFSSYEQYFGPGTRLTVT.